This entry lists 10 T cell receptor beta chains sequenced from one sample in a study of shared clonotypes between healthy human individuals. TCRdb's copy holds only in-frame clones and misses some; the assay was immunoSEQ multiplex PCR. The data show about 530,000 clones, with about 75% seen just once and under 15% held by the top ten. What was sequenced was PBMCs. The receptors here all came from a woman in her thirties or forties in good health. Some clones in this sample may be carry-over from other donors' samples.

This clone came up a few times. The chain links TRBV12-5 to TRBJ2-3; 13 bases align to TRBD2. Germline loops: CDR1 LGHNT, CDR2 FRNRAP. J was trimmed by 13 bases and V by 6 bases; bases with no gene match: 7. The CDR3 covers 13 residues. The CDR3 loop is CASGRTSGGLKYF. The CDR3, as DNA: TGTGCTAGTGGCCGGACTAGCGGGGGACTGAAGTATTTT.

The genes are TRBV14 and TRBJ1-5; D ambiguous. CDR1 and CDR2 from the germline V gene are SGHDN and FVKESK. This CDR3 has 15 residues. Trimming took off 8 bases at V and 0 bases at J, with 14 bases between the two ends. The CDR3 loop is CASPGLPYSNQPQHF. CDR3 in DNA: TGTGCCAGCCCCGGTCTTCCTTATAGCAATCAGCCCCAGCATTTT.

The J gene is TRBJ1-2, the V gene TRBV6-5, with a possible D match to TRBD1 (5 bases). Looked up from germline, CDR1 is MNHEY and CDR2 is SVGAGI. This CDR3 spans 13 amino acids. V lost 4 bases, J lost 5 bases, and 11 bases lay in between. The CDR3 protein is CASSSGRYYGYTF. The DNA of the CDR3 is TGTGCCAGCAGTTCGGGACGGTATTATGGCTACACCTTC.

Only a few counts were recorded for this clone. As DNA, the CDR3 is TGTGCCAGCGGGGACAATGAGCAGTTCTTC. Translating it yields CASGDNEQFF. The chain joins TRBV7-8 to TRBJ2-1, with D uncertain. V lost 8 bases, J lost 5 bases, and 4 bases lay in between. CDR1 is SGHVS and CDR2 is FQNEAQ in the germline V gene. The CDR3 consists of 10 residues.

CDR3: CASSTAGGGQETQYF. Written as DNA, the CDR3 is TGTGCCAGCAGCACTGCTGGCGGGGGCCAAGAGACCCAGTACTTC. The chain has TRBV7-2 and TRBJ2-5; TRBD2 agrees at 7 bases. The CDR3 sequence is 15 residues long. Germline CDR1 is SGHTA and CDR2 is FQGNSA. Trimming removed 5 bases from V and 1 base from J; junction bases left unmatched: 7.

The CDR3: CASTTGVGELFF. The CDR3 DNA follows: TGCGCCAGCACCACAGGGGTCGGGGAGCTGTTTTTT. The chain employs TRBV10-2 and TRBJ2-2; 7 positions match TRBD1. The CDR3 is made up of 12 amino acids. Trimming cost V 7 bases and J 7 bases; bases outside gene matches: 3. CDR1 and CDR2 from the germline V gene are WSHSY and SAAADI.

This clone has just a few counts. V gene TRBV5-1 combines with J gene TRBJ2-7; D unclear. The germline gives CDR1 SGHRS, CDR2 YFSETQ. The CDR3 is made up of 13 amino acids. Deletions cut 4 bases from V and 5 bases from J, with 13 bases between. The DNA for the CDR3 is TGCGCCAGCAGCAACCCTTCAGGAGACGAGCAGTACTTC. This sequence encodes CASSNPSGDEQYF.

The J gene is TRBJ1-2, the V gene TRBV7-9; 7 nucleotides match TRBD1. This CDR3 region has 15 residues. The trim removed 1 base at V and 0 bases at J, leaving 2 bases unmatched. Germline-derived CDR1 and CDR2 are SEHNR and FQNEAQ (reference sequence). CDR3 protein: CASSLGTGANYGYTF. The CDR3 DNA reads as TGTGCCAGCAGCTTAGGGACAGGAGCTAACTATGGCTACACCTTC. The variable domain in full, completed from reference TRBV7-9 and TRBJ1-2, reads DTGVSQNPRHKITKRGQNVTFRCDPISEHNRLYWYRQTLGQGPEFLTYFQNEAQLEKSRLLSDRFSAERPKGSFSTLEIQRTEQGDSAMYLCASSLGTGANYGYTFGSGTRLTVV.

This clone appeared once. The chain carries TRBV7-9 and TRBJ2-3; D remains unclear. CDR3 length: 15 residues. Trimming stripped 2 bases from V and 0 bases from J, with 9 bases between. CDR1 is SEHNR and CDR2 is FQNEAQ in the germline V gene (reference sequence). In DNA form, the CDR3 reads TGTGCCAGCAGCTTAAAGGACGGCAGCACAGATACGCAGTATTTT. It specifies CASSLKDGSTDTQYF.

The rearrangement joins TRBV13 to TRBJ2-3; 7 bases map to TRBD2. J gave up 4 bases and V 7 bases, and 8 bases lay outside the gene matches. Germline V gene lookup returns CDR1 PRHDT and CDR2 FYEKMQ (reference sequence). This CDR3 contains 14 residues. CDR3 nucleotides: TGTGCCAGCAAGCGGGGAGGACGTGCAGATACGCAGTATTTT. This gives the protein CASKRGGRADTQYF.